The 8 T cell receptor beta chains in this list originate from one sample, sequenced in a study of CD8 T cells in Susac syndrome. After extraction with the RNeasy kit, about 0.5 to 1 ug of the RNA was reverse transcribed using random hexamers. TCRdb re-derived calls from the immunoSEQ multiplex PCR reads in MiXCR, one entry per CDR3 protein. The sample has just over 150,000 distinct CDR3 sequences; 95% to 96% are singletons. The sample was CD8+ T cells from PBMCs. The receptors were gathered from a human donor with multiple sclerosis.

The rearrangement uses TRBV15 and TRBJ1-2; D not resolved. This CDR3 region has 17 residues. The V end was cut by 0 bases, the J end by 6 bases, with 20 bases between. Germline lookup yields CDR1 LNHNV and CDR2 YYDKDF (reference sequence). The CDR3 loop reads CATSRDRLRAGVDGYTF. CDR3 nucleotides: TGTGCCACCAGCAGAGATAGACTACGAGCCGGAGTGGATGGCTACACCTTC.

The chain is built from TRBV7-3 and TRBJ2-3; a possible D gene is TRBD1 (6 bases). Germline CDR1 and CDR2: SGHTA and FQGTGA. Between the trimmed V and J ends, which lost 4 bases and 2 bases, there was a span of 13 bases. The CDR3 consists of 15 residues. The CDR3 region has the DNA TGTGCCAGCAGCTACACAGGGTCCCACACAGATACGCAGTATTTT. It translates to CASSYTGSHTDTQYF.

The chain is built from TRBV21-1 and TRBJ2-1. TRBV21-1 is a known pseudogene. The CDR3 spans 11 residues. The chain's CDR3 is CASRRQIEQFF. The CDR3 DNA is TGTGCCAGCAGGAGGCAGATCGAGCAGTTCTTC.

This chain uses TRBV20-1 with TRBJ1-1, with D perhaps TRBD1 (6 bases). Germline V gene lookup returns CDR1 DFQATT and CDR2 SNEGSKA (reference sequence). The CDR3 length is 13 residues. Trimming took off 5 bases at V and 5 bases at J, with 15 bases between the two ends. The CDR3 DNA reads TGCAGTGCTGGGCCAGGGGTTGCTACTGAAGCTTTCTTT. This encodes CSAGPGVATEAFF.

The chain couples TRBV3-1 to TRBJ2-1; 8 nucleotides align to TRBD2. Losses at the gene ends were 4 bases for V and 4 bases for J; bases not matched to a gene: 6. This CDR3 comprises 15 residues. Germline V gene sequence: CDR1 LGHDT, CDR2 YNNKEL (reference sequence). CDR3 bases: TGTGCCAGCAGCCTCCGAGCGGGGGTGTACAATGAGCAGTTCTTC. It translates to CASSLRAGVYNEQFF.

The CDR3 DNA is TGTGCCAGCAGTTACGGACAGCCAAATGAAGCTTTCTTT. Amino acid sequence: CASSYGQPNEAFF. The J gene is TRBJ1-1, the V gene TRBV6-5; tentative D call: TRBD1 (6 bases). V was cut by 2 bases and J by 7 bases, with 11 bases left in between. The germline CDR1 and CDR2 sequences are MNHEY and SVGAGI. The CDR3 spans 13 residues.

This clonotype was found once. V and J are TRBV20-1 and TRBJ2-7; the match to TRBD1 covers 7 bases. The CDR3 is 14 amino acids. Per germline, CDR1 DFQATT and CDR2 SNEGSKA (reference sequence). V trimming: 4 bases; J trimming: 1 base; junction bases outside the gene matches: 7. Here the CDR3 DNA reads TGCAGTGCTAAAGGGACAGCCAATTCCTACGAGCAGTACTTC. It yields the protein CSAKGTANSYEQYF.

The chain carries TRBV9 and TRBJ2-2; perhaps TRBD1 as D (5 bases). Trimming stripped 0 bases from V and 3 bases from J, with 6 bases between. This CDR3 is built from 14 residues. Germline V gene lookup returns CDR1 SGDLS and CDR2 YYNGEE. This chain's CDR3 is CASSVEGDTGELFF. The CDR3 DNA is TGTGCCAGCAGCGTAGAAGGGGACACCGGGGAGCTGTTTTTT.